Presented here are 18 T cell receptor beta chains from one specimen sequenced in a study of T cells in Graves' hyperthyroidism and ophthalmopathy. Amplification of TCR beta CDR3 regions was performed using RNA transcripts as template. The HTBI primer set served for first-round RT-PCR of the TCR CDR3. TCRdb passed the multiplex PCR reads through MiXCR, listing each CDR3 protein once. There are about 570,000 distinct CDR3 sequences in the sample; roughly 46% occur only once, and about 20% lies in the top ten. The sequencing sample was made of peripheral blood or thyroid tissue (not recorded which). The receptor set was obtained from an adult woman with Graves' disease, either hyperthyroidism or ophthalmopathy (not recorded which).

This clonotype has more than one count but fewer than ten. This chain joins TRBV10-3 and TRBJ1-4; D might be TRBD1 (6 bases). The germline V and J ends were trimmed by 6 bases and 8 bases, with 16 bases remaining between them. Germline CDR1 ENHRY, CDR2 SYGVKD. This CDR3 is 14 amino acids long. Here the CDR3 reads CAISPQGLDEKLFF. DNA of the CDR3: TGTGCCATCAGCCCACAGGGATTGGACGAAAAACTGTTTTTT.

Remarks on this clonotype: A read error may be the cause here, since a much bigger clone is one base away. This rearrangement joins TRBV20-1 to TRBJ2-7; TRBD1 aligns across 10 bases. Germline assignment: CDR1 DFQATT and CDR2 SNEGSKA (reference sequence). The CDR3 totals 18 residues. CDR3 amino acids: CSARSKPAQGQGIYEQCF. The CDR3 DNA sequence: TGCAGTGCTAGATCTAAACCTGCCCAGGGACAGGGGATCTACGAGCAGTGCTTC.

CDR3 loop: CASSEVGPREAFF. The CDR3 DNA sequence: TGTGCCAGCAGTGAAGTGGGCCCTCGTGAAGCTTTCTTT. The rearrangement joins TRBV2 to TRBJ1-1; unclear D gene. Germline V gene data show CDR1 as SNHLY and CDR2 as FYNNEI. The CDR3 is 13 amino acids. The ends were cut back, 1 base at V and 7 bases at J, with 10 bases in the middle.

This rearrangement joins TRBV4-1 to TRBJ1-2; D is perhaps TRBD1 (5 bases). Germline loops: CDR1 MGHRA, CDR2 YSYEKL. Trimming shortened V by 1 base and J by 3 bases, and 12 bases separated the two germline ends. The CDR3 sequence is 15 residues long. CDR3 nucleotide sequence: TGCGCCAGCAGCCAAGCTCCGACAGTCGACTATGGCTACACCTTC. It specifies CASSQAPTVDYGYTF.

The chain uses TRBV7-8 and TRBJ2-7; no clear D gene. Germline loops: CDR1 SGHVS, CDR2 FQNEAQ. Trimming removed 2 bases from V and 7 bases from J, with 12 bases in between. The CDR3 extends over 13 amino acids. The CDR3 reads CASSLSRRREQYF. The CDR3 DNA sequence: TGTGCCAGCAGCTTATCCCGGCGGCGGGAGCAGTACTTC. The whole variable domain, filled in from reference TRBV7-8 and TRBJ2-7, reads GAGVSQSPRYKVAKRGQDVALRCDPISGHVSLFWYQQALGQGPEFLTYFQNEAQLDKSGLPSDRFFAERPEGSVSTLKIQRTQQEDSAVYLCASSLSRRREQYFGPGTRLTVT.

The V and J genes are TRBV7-9 and TRBJ2-5, with no clear D. V lost 2 bases and J 10 bases, leaving 17 bases between the germline ends. Germline V gene data show CDR1 as SEHNR and CDR2 as FQNEAQ (reference sequence). The CDR3 is 14 amino acids. This CDR3 reads CASSLLPAPYDQYF. The DNA of the CDR3 is TGTGCCAGCAGCTTATTGCCAGCGCCCTACGACCAGTACTTC.

There are a few counts of this clonotype. A single base separates this from a much larger clone, so it may be a read error. This chain joins TRBV5-1 and TRBJ1-5, with D perhaps matching TRBD1 (5 bases). In germline, CDR1 is SGHRS, CDR2 YFSETQ. This CDR3 spans 13 amino acids. The CDR3 here is CASSLDRHQPRHF. The CDR3 DNA reads TGCGCCAGCAGCTTGGACAGGCACCAGCCCCGGCATTTT.

The V call is TRBV19, the J call TRBJ1-6; maybe TRBD1 (5 bases). The CDR3 is made up of 15 amino acids. V was pared by 6 bases and J by 9 bases, with 18 bases between. CDR1 and CDR2 (germline): LNHDA, SQIVND (reference sequence). As DNA, the CDR3 is TGTGCCAGTAGCCCGGGACCTTCATCGGCTTCACCCCTCCACTTT. Amino acids: CASSPGPSSASPLHF.

This clonotype came up a few times. In DNA, the CDR3 is TGTGCCACCCTACCTCGGACCGGGACAGGGGACGGCTACACCTTC. This translates into CATLPRTGTGDGYTF. The rearrangement links TRBV25-1 to TRBJ1-2; 10 bases map to TRBD1. CDR3 length: 15 residues. From germline, CDR1 is MGHDK and CDR2 SYGVNS. The junction had 16 bases not matched to a gene; V was cut back by 10 bases and J by 8 bases.

This clonotype was seen repeatedly, ten times or more. The CDR3: CASSLDGAANEKLFF. In nucleotides, the CDR3 is TGTGCCAGCAGCTTAGACGGGGCCGCTAATGAAAAACTGTTTTTT. The genes are TRBV7-8 and TRBJ1-4; D possibly corresponds to TRBD1 (5 bases). From germline, CDR1 is SGHVS and CDR2 FQNEAQ. This CDR3 has 15 residues. V gave up 1 base and J gave up 3 bases, with 9 bases separating them.

This clonotype came up once. One junction end does not reproduce the germline sequence, and a read error may be involved. V is TRBV7-7 and J is TRBJ2-2; 8 nucleotides agree with TRBD1. CDR1 and CDR2 (germline): SSHAT, FNYEAQ (reference sequence). The CDR3 contains 16 residues. The CDR3 sequence is CASSSASQGATGELFF. DNA of the CDR3: TGTGCTAGCAGCTCTGCCAGCCAGGGGGCCACCGGGGAGCTGTTTTTT.

This clonotype is a singleton in its sample. The junction shows a germline mismatch at one end, possibly a read error. This rearrangement joins TRBV7-2 to TRBJ2-7; TRBD2 aligns across 15 bases. This CDR3 has 18 amino acids. CDR1 and CDR2 (germline): SGHTA, FQGNSA. Here the CDR3 DNA reads TGTGCCAGCAGCTTAAGCCCGGGACTAGCGGGAGGCCCCTACGAGCAGTGCTTC. This translates into CASSLSPGLAGGPYEQCF.

The chain uses TRBV25-1 and TRBJ1-3; TRBD1 might be the D (5 bases). V dropped 4 bases and J dropped 0 bases, with 13 bases sitting between them. CDR1 MGHDK and CDR2 SYGVNS come from the germline V gene. This CDR3 comprises 16 residues. CDR3 sequence reads: CASSGFSTDSGNTIYF. As DNA, the CDR3 is TGTGCCAGCAGTGGTTTCTCGACAGACTCTGGAAACACCATATATTTT.

This clonotype occurred a few times. A read error is possible here, since a much larger clone lies one base away. The genes are TRBV7-6 and TRBJ1-6; D uncertain. The CDR3 spans 13 residues. The V gene's germline CDR1 is SGHVS and CDR2 FNYEAQ. Written as DNA, the CDR3 is TGTGCCAGCACCCTGAGGGCGAATTCACCCCCCCACTTT. Translation: CASTLRANSPPHF.

There are many counts of this clonotype. The chain has TRBV5-1 and TRBJ2-3; no clear D gene. The germline V and J ends were trimmed by 1 base and 6 bases, with 3 bases remaining between them. Germline lookup yields CDR1 SGHRS and CDR2 YFSETQ. The CDR3 loop spans 11 amino acids. This CDR3 is CASSLSDTQYF. CDR3 coding DNA: TGCGCCAGCAGCTTGAGCGATACGCAGTATTTT.

This chain uses TRBV11-1 with TRBJ1-1; maybe TRBD1 (5 bases). V was clipped by 8 bases and J by 4 bases, with 14 bases between them. Germline loops: CDR1 SGHAT, CDR2 FQDESV (reference sequence). This CDR3 spans 13 amino acids. The CDR3 sequence: CASLHRRLTEAFF. In nucleotides, the CDR3 is TGTGCCAGCTTACACAGGAGGCTCACTGAAGCTTTCTTT.

This clonotype was observed at least ten times. The rearrangement links TRBV5-1 to TRBJ2-5; D is possibly TRBD1 (6 bases). Germline V gene sequence: CDR1 SGHRS, CDR2 YFSETQ. This CDR3 has 13 residues. Trimming left V 3 bases short and J 5 bases short, with 11 bases between. CDR3 sequence (DNA): TGCGCCAGCAGCTGGCAGGGGAAGGAGACCCAGTACTTC. Translating gives CASSWQGKETQYF. Looking up the rest from reference TRBV5-1 and TRBJ2-5 gives the full variable domain: KAGVTQTPRYLIKTRGQQVTLSCSPISGHRSVSWYQQTPGQGLQFLFEYFSETQRNKGNFPGRFSGRQFSNSRSEMNVSTLELGDSALYLCASSWQGKETQYFGPGTRLLVL.

The chain uses TRBV24-1 and TRBJ2-5; possibly TRBD1 for D (5 bases). This CDR3 contains 12 residues. The ends were cut back, 9 bases at V and 10 bases at J, with 17 bases in the middle. Germline-derived CDR1 and CDR2 are KGHDR and SFDVKD. CDR3 sequence: CATVGRVKIQYF. The CDR3, as DNA: TGTGCCACCGTCGGCAGGGTGAAGATCCAGTACTTC.